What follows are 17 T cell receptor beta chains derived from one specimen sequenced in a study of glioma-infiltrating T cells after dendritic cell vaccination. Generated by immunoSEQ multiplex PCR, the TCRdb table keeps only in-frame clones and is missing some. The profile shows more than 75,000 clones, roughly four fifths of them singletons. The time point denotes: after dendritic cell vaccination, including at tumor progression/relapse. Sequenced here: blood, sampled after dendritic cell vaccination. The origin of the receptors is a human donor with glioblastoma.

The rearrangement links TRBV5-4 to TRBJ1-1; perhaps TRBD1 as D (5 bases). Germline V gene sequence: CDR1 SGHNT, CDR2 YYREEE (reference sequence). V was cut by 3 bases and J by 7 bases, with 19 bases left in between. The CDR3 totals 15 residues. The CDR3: CASSYLQDQGFEAFF. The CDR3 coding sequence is TGTGCCAGCAGCTATTTGCAAGACCAGGGCTTTGAAGCTTTCTTT.

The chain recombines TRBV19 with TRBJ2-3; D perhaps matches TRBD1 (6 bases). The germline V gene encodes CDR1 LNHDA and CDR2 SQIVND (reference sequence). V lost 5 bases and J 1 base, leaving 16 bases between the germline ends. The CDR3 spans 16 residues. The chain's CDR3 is CASSLWQGSGTDTQYF. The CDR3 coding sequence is TGTGCCAGTAGTCTATGGCAGGGGAGCGGCACAGATACGCAGTATTTT.

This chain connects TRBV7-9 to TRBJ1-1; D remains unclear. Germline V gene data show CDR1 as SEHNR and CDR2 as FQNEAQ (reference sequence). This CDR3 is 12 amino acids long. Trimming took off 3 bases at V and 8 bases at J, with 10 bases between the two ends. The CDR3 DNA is TGTGCCAGCAGCTTTTTCGGCGGAGAAGCTTTCTTT. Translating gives CASSFFGGEAFF. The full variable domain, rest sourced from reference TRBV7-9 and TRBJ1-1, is DTGVSQNPRHKITKRGQNVTFRCDPISEHNRLYWYRQTLGQGPEFLTYFQNEAQLEKSRLLSDRFSAERPKGSFSTLEIQRTEQGDSAMYLCASSFFGGEAFFGQGTRLTVV.

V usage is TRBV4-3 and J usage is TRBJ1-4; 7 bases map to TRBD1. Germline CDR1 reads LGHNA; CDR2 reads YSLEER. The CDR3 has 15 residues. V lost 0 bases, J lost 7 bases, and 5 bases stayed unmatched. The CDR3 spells CASSQDWTGSEKLFF. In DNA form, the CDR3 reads TGCGCCAGCAGCCAAGATTGGACAGGTAGTGAAAAACTGTTTTTT.

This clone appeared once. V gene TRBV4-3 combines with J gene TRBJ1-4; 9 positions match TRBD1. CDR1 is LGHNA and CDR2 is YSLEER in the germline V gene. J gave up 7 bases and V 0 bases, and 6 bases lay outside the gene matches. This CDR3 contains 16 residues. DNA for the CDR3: TGCGCCAGCAGCCAAGACCTCGACAGGGGGGGTGAAAAACTGTTTTTT. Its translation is CASSQDLDRGGEKLFF.

The CDR3 protein is CASSQGPRWGDYGYTF. CDR3 DNA: TGCGCCAGCAGCCAGGGTCCCAGATGGGGAGACTATGGCTACACCTTC. The V and J genes are TRBV4-1 and TRBJ1-2; D ambiguous. The CDR3 runs to 16 residues. Germline V gene data show CDR1 as MGHRA and CDR2 as YSYEKL. Trimming took off 3 bases at V and 3 bases at J, with 17 bases between the two ends.

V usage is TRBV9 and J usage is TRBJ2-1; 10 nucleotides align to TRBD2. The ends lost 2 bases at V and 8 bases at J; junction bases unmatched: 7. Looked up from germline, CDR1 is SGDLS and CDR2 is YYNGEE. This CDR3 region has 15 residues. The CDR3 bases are TGTGCCAGCAGCGTGAGCGGGGGGGCTCAACATGAGCAGTTCTTC. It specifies CASSVSGGAQHEQFF.

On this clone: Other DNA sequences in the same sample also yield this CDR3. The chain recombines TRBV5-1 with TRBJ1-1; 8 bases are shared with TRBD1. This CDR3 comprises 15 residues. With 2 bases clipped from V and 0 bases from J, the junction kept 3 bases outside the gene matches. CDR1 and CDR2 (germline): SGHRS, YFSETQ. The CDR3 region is CASSLAGGVNTEAFF. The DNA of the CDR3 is TGCGCCAGCAGCTTAGCAGGGGGCGTGAACACTGAAGCTTTCTTT.

The CDR3 reads CASSPNQRGETGELFF. As DNA, the CDR3 is TGTGCCAGCAGCCCAAATCAAAGAGGCGAGACCGGGGAGCTGTTTTTT. The chain recombines TRBV7-7 with TRBJ2-2; no firm D call. Per germline, CDR1 SSHAT and CDR2 FNYEAQ (reference sequence). Trimming took 5 bases from V and 5 from J, leaving 18 bases between them. CDR3 length equals 16 residues.

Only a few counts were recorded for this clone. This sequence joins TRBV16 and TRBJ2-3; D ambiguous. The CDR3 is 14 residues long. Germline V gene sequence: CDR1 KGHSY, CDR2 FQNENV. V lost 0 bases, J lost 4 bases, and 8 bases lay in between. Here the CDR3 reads CASSQSESADTQYF. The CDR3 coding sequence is TGTGCCAGCAGCCAATCCGAATCGGCAGATACGCAGTATTTT.

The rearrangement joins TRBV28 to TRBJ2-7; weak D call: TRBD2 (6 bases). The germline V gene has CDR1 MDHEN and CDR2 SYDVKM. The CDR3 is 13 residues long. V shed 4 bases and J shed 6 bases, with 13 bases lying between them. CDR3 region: CASSSNVGGEQYF. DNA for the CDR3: TGTGCCAGCAGTTCCAACGTGGGGGGCGAGCAGTACTTC.

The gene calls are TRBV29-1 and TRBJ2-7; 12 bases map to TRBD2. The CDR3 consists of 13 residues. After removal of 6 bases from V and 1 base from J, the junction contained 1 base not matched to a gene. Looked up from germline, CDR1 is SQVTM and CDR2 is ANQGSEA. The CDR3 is CSVGLAGSYEQYF. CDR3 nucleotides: TGCAGCGTCGGACTAGCGGGGTCCTACGAGCAGTACTTC.

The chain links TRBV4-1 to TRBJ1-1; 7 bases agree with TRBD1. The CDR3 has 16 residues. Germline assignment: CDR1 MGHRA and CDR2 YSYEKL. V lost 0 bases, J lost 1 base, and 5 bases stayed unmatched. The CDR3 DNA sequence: TGCGCCAGCAGCCAAGATTGGGGACAGCAGAACACTGAAGCTTTCTTT. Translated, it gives CASSQDWGQQNTEAFF.

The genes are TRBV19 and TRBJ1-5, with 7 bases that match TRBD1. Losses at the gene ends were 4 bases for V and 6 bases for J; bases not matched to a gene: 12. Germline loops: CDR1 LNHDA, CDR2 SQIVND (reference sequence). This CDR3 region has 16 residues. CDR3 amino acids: CASSTSGTEGRQPQHF. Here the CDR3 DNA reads TGTGCCAGTAGTACTTCCGGGACAGAGGGACGTCAGCCCCAGCATTTT.

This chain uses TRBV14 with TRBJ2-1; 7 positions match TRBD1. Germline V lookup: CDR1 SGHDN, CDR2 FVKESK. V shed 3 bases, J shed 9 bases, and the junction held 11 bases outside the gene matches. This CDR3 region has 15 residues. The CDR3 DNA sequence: TGTGCCAGCAGCCAGTTCCTCGGGACAGATACTGAGCAGTTCTTC. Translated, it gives CASSQFLGTDTEQFF.

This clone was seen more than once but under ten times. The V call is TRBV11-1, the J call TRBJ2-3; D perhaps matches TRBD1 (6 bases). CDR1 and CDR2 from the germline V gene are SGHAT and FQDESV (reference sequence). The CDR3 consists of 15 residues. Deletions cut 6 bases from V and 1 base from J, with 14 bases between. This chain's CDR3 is CASSPQGRGTDTQYF. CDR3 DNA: TGTGCCAGCAGTCCTCAGGGGAGAGGCACAGATACGCAGTATTTT.

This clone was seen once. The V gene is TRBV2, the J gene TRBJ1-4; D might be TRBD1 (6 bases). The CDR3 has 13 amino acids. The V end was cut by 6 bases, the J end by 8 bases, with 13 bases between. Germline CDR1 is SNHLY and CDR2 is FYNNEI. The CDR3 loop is CASRPGQEEKLFF. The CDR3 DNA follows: TGTGCCAGCAGACCGGGACAAGAAGAAAAACTGTTTTTT. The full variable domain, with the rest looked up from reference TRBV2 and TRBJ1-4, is EPEVTQTPSHQVTQMGQEVILRCVPISNHLYFYWYRQILGQKVEFLVSFYNNEISEKSEIFDDQFSVERPDGSNFTLKIRSTKLEDSAMYFCASRPGQEEKLFFGSGTQLSVL.